These 24 T cell receptor beta chains share one sample of origin, sequenced in a study of a mutant IDH1 vaccine in newly diagnosed glioma. Profiled with immunoSEQ multiplex PCR; TCRdb holds only in-frame clones, not every one. Altogether roughly 62,000 clones are present, around 80% being singletons, with the ten largest covering 6.5% to 8.5%. What these receptors recognize is not known. The time point was: week 5, during vaccination. Vaccinated patients received 300 ug of mutant IDH1 20-mer peptide per dose, with topical imiquimod. The sequenced sample was PBMCs, obtained from a glioma patient whose treatment included an IDH1 peptide vaccine. All receptors derive from a woman in her fifties or sixties with glioma.

V usage is TRBV7-9 and J usage is TRBJ1-2; D remains ambiguous. This CDR3 has 15 amino acids. The V gene's germline CDR1 is SEHNR and CDR2 FQNEAQ (reference sequence). V was pared by 5 bases and J by 4 bases, with 17 bases between. The CDR3 sequence: CASSPSTPGSYGYTF. The CDR3 region has the DNA TGTGCCAGCAGCCCATCAACCCCGGGGAGCTATGGCTACACCTTC.

The chain combines TRBV6-5 with TRBJ1-3, with a weak D call TRBD1 (5 bases). In germline, CDR1 is MNHEY, CDR2 SVGAGI. CDR3 length: 16 amino acids. The V and J ends lost 2 bases and 0 bases respectively, with 11 bases between them. CDR3 loop: CASSYGAGSSGNTIYF. The DNA of the CDR3 is TGTGCCAGCAGTTACGGGGCCGGATCCTCTGGAAACACCATATATTTT.

This chain links TRBV19 with TRBJ1-2, with TRBD1 matching over 10 bases. The germline gives CDR1 LNHDA, CDR2 SQIVND (reference sequence). The V gene end was trimmed by 5 bases and the J gene end by 5 bases; junction bases not matched to a gene: 5. The CDR3 loop spans 14 amino acids. CDR3 region: CASSVDRGRYGYTF. The CDR3 DNA reads TGTGCCAGTAGTGTTGACAGGGGGCGATATGGCTACACCTTC.

The chain employs TRBV27 and TRBJ1-2; a possible D gene is TRBD1 (5 bases). Between the trimmed V and J ends, which lost 6 bases and 3 bases, there was a span of 11 bases. Germline CDR1 MNHEY, CDR2 SMNVEV (reference sequence). The CDR3 is made up of 13 amino acids. Written as DNA, the CDR3 is TGTGCCAGCAGCTGGGGGTCGGACTATGGCTACACCTTC. Translating it yields CASSWGSDYGYTF.

The chain is built from TRBV7-9 and TRBJ2-7; D is undetermined. The V gene lost 5 bases and the J gene lost 0 bases, with 14 bases spanning the gap. The CDR3 contains 15 residues. Germline V gene data show CDR1 as SEHNR and CDR2 as FQNEAQ (reference sequence). This CDR3 reads CASSPSTGSSYEQYF. CDR3 DNA: TGTGCCAGCAGCCCCTCGACGGGCAGCTCCTACGAGCAGTACTTC.

V gene TRBV9 combines with J gene TRBJ1-6, with 9 bases aligning to TRBD1. CDR3 length equals 15 residues. Germline trimming cut 4 bases from V and 2 bases from J; bases unmatched to any gene: 1. Germline V gene data show CDR1 as SGDLS and CDR2 as YYNGEE. The CDR3 spells CASSTGGAYNSPLHF. The CDR3, as DNA: TGTGCCAGCAGCACAGGGGGCGCCTATAATTCACCCCTCCACTTT. The entire variable domain, with the rest obtained from reference TRBV9 and TRBJ1-6, is as follows: DSGVTQTPKHLITATGQRVTLRCSPRSGDLSVYWYQQSLDQGLQFLIQYYNGEERAKGNILERFSAQQFPDLHSELNLSSLELGDSALYFCASSTGGAYNSPLHFGNGTRLTVT.

The chain employs TRBV20-1 and TRBJ2-7, with D hard to call. Trimming left V 3 bases short and J 3 bases short, with 6 bases between. This CDR3 has 11 residues. Germline lookup yields CDR1 DFQATT and CDR2 SNEGSKA (reference sequence). DNA for the CDR3: TGCAGTGCTAGCGGAAACTACGAGCAGTACTTC. As protein: CSASGNYEQYF.

The genes are TRBV5-1 and TRBJ1-2, with a possible D match to TRBD1 (5 bases). The CDR3 spans 13 residues. Per the germline V gene, CDR1 is SGHRS and CDR2 is YFSETQ. V lost 4 bases, J lost 6 bases, and 13 bases lay in between. The CDR3 is CASSPGQDHGYTF. As DNA, the CDR3 is TGCGCCAGCAGCCCTGGACAAGATCATGGCTACACCTTC.

The chain has TRBV19 and TRBJ2-7; TRBD1 matches 7 bases. Trimming cost V 6 bases and J 1 base; bases outside gene matches: 6. The CDR3 is 14 residues long. Germline assignment: CDR1 LNHDA and CDR2 SQIVND (reference sequence). Here the CDR3 DNA reads TGTGCCAGTAGACGCCAACAGGGGTCCTACGAGCAGTACTTC. Protein product: CASRRQQGSYEQYF.

The chain is built from TRBV5-1 and TRBJ1-2; D not certain. CDR1 is SGHRS, CDR2 YFSETQ, per germline. Trimming removed 4 bases from V and 2 bases from J, with 15 bases in between. CDR3 length: 15 amino acids. The CDR3 DNA is TGCGCCAGCAGCCTTCTCCCAGGCAGCAACTATGGCTACACCTTC. Translation: CASSLLPGSNYGYTF.

CDR3 sequence (DNA): TGTGCCAGCAGTACCTGGGACAGTAATGAAAAACTGTTTTTT. Amino acid sequence: CASSTWDSNEKLFF. The V gene is TRBV5-5, the J gene TRBJ1-4; TRBD1 matches at 7 bases. V lost 5 bases, J lost 4 bases, and 5 bases stayed unmatched. The CDR3 runs 14 residues. Germline V gives CDR1 SGHKS, CDR2 YYEKEE (reference sequence). Using reference TRBV5-5 and TRBJ1-4 for the parts outside the CDR3, the full variable domain is DAGVTQSPTHLIKTRGQQVTLRCSPISGHKSVSWYQQVLGQGPQFIFQYYEKEERGRGNFPDRFSARQFPNYSSELNVNALLLGDSALYLCASSTWDSNEKLFFGSGTQLSVL.

This clone was observed a single time. The DNA of the CDR3 is TGCGCCAGCAGCTTGGATGGGGGCGGGTATAATTCACCCCTCCACTTT. As protein: CASSLDGGGYNSPLHF. V gene TRBV5-1 combines with J gene TRBJ1-6; D is possibly TRBD1 (6 bases). In germline, CDR1 is SGHRS, CDR2 YFSETQ. CDR3 size: 16 residues. Trimming took 0 bases from V and 4 from J, leaving 11 bases between them.

This rearrangement joins TRBV14 to TRBJ2-1, with D tentatively TRBD2 (5 bases). Trimming took off 8 bases at V and 0 bases at J, with 20 bases between the two ends. Germline CDR1 is SGHDN and CDR2 is FVKESK. The CDR3 has 17 residues. CDR3 amino acids: CASCAGGEVFSYNEQFF. CDR3 coding DNA: TGTGCCAGCTGCGCAGGAGGTGAAGTTTTCTCCTACAATGAGCAGTTCTTC. Complete variable domain (other parts from reference TRBV14 and TRBJ2-1): EAGVTQFPSHSVIEKGQTVTLRCDPISGHDNLYWYRRVMGKEIKFLLHFVKESKQDESGMPNNRFLAERTGGTYSTLKVQPAELEDSGVYFCASCAGGEVFSYNEQFFGPGTRLTVL.

The CDR3 coding sequence is TGTGCCAGCAGCTTATCACGCCCTAGCGGGGGGTTGGATACGCAGTATTTT. Amino acids: CASSLSRPSGGLDTQYF. The chain joins TRBV11-2 to TRBJ2-3; 11 bases match TRBD2. Per germline, CDR1 SGHAT and CDR2 FQNNGV. The CDR3 sequence is 17 residues long. The J segment lost 6 bases and the V segment lost 2 bases, leaving 10 bases of the junction unmatched.

This rearrangement joins TRBV29-1 to TRBJ2-1; D could derive from TRBD1 or TRBD2 (5 bases each). V lost 5 bases, J lost 3 bases, and 11 bases lay in between. The CDR3 runs 13 residues. The germline gives CDR1 SQVTM, CDR2 ANQGSEA. CDR3 sequence reads: CSVRDPLYNEQFF. CDR3 DNA: TGCAGCGTTCGGGACCCCCTCTACAATGAGCAGTTCTTC.

J is TRBJ1-1 and V is TRBV9, with 11 nucleotides matching TRBD1. J was trimmed by 4 bases and V by 4 bases; bases with no gene match: 6. The CDR3 runs to 15 residues. Germline values: CDR1 SGDLS, CDR2 YYNGEE. CDR3 protein: CASSTRGTGGTEAFF. As DNA, the CDR3 is TGTGCCAGCAGCACGAGGGGGACAGGGGGCACTGAAGCTTTCTTT.

The rearrangement joins TRBV19 to TRBJ2-7; possibly TRBD1 or TRBD2 for D (5 bases each). Trimming cost V 7 bases and J 2 bases, with 15 bases left between them. CDR3 length equals 14 residues. The germline V gene has CDR1 LNHDA and CDR2 SQIVND (reference sequence). The DNA for the CDR3 is TGTGCCAGTACATTGGGGACGGGCACCTACGAGCAGTACTTC. As protein: CASTLGTGTYEQYF.

This clone was detected once. The chain joins TRBV2 to TRBJ2-5, with 7 bases lining up with TRBD1. CDR1 SNHLY and CDR2 FYNNEI come from the germline V gene. The V gene end was trimmed by 9 bases and the J gene end by 6 bases; junction bases not matched to a gene: 10. The CDR3 contains 13 residues. The CDR3 DNA is TGTGCCAGTTCGGGACAGTTGATCCAGACCCAGTACTTC. It codes for CASSGQLIQTQYF.

The chain joins TRBV5-4 to TRBJ1-1, with 8 bases identical to TRBD1. CDR3 length: 16 amino acids. J lost 1 base, V lost 3 bases, and 8 bases had no gene match. Looked up from germline, CDR1 is SGHNT and CDR2 is YYREEE (reference sequence). CDR3 loop: CASSSRPGTGNTEAFF. CDR3 bases: TGTGCCAGCAGCTCACGACCCGGGACAGGGAACACTGAAGCTTTCTTT.

The chain uses TRBV6-1 and TRBJ1-1; no definite D call. Germline loops: CDR1 MNHNS, CDR2 SASEGT. Trimming took off 6 bases at V and 7 bases at J, with 12 bases between the two ends. CDR3 length: 12 residues. The CDR3 protein is CASSPVGFEAFF. The CDR3, as DNA: TGTGCCAGCAGCCCGGTGGGGTTTGAAGCTTTCTTT.

The chain has TRBV5-4 and TRBJ1-2; TRBD1 matches at 8 bases. V shed 0 bases and J 1 base; nucleotides not matched to a gene: 2. The CDR3 totals 15 residues. Germline V gives CDR1 SGHNT, CDR2 YYREEE (reference sequence). CDR3 in DNA: TGTGCCAGCAGCTTGGAACAGGGGGTTAACTATGGCTACACCTTC. Translation: CASSLEQGVNYGYTF.

This sequence joins TRBV14 and TRBJ2-1, with D uncertain. This CDR3 is built from 13 residues. CDR1 and CDR2 from the germline V gene are SGHDN and FVKESK. V was clipped by 4 bases and J by 0 bases, with 4 bases between them. CDR3: CASSRSSYNEQFF. The DNA of the CDR3 is TGTGCCAGCAGCCGTAGCTCCTACAATGAGCAGTTCTTC.

This chain connects TRBV4-1 to TRBJ1-5; perhaps TRBD1 as D (6 bases). The CDR3 length is 16 residues. Germline CDR1 reads MGHRA; CDR2 reads YSYEKL. V lost 1 base and J 2 bases, leaving 12 bases between the germline ends. The CDR3 region has the DNA TGCGCCAGCAGCCAAGGGCAGGGGTTCGGCAATCAGCCCCAGCATTTT. As protein: CASSQGQGFGNQPQHF.

The V gene is TRBV5-8, the J gene TRBJ1-6; D unclear. Germline V gene data show CDR1 as SGHTS and CDR2 as YDEGEE. V lost 4 bases, J lost 7 bases, and 15 bases lay in between. This CDR3 spans 15 amino acids. CDR3 sequence reads: CASSKRVPRNSPLHF. In DNA form, the CDR3 reads TGTGCCAGCAGCAAAAGGGTCCCAAGAAATTCACCCCTCCACTTT.